These 29 T cell receptor beta chains share one sample of origin, sequenced in a study of T cells in women clearing cervical HPV infection. The method was immunoSEQ multiplex PCR; TCRdb's version includes in-frame clones alone and lacks a portion of them. The sample has roughly 29,000 clones. The sample consisted of blood buffy coat. All receptors come from a woman aged 18 to 75 with a cervical HPV16 infection that either progressed to CIN3+ or cleared (not recorded which).

In the case of this clone: The CDR3 end falls 3 residues outside the read, so it is completed with the germline J gene. This rearrangement joins TRBV29-1 to TRBJ2-6; unclear D gene. Germline-derived CDR1 and CDR2 are SQVTM and ANQGSEA. The CDR3 has 14 residues. With 1 base removed from V and 2 bases from J, the gap between germline ends came to 6 bases. CDR3 region: CSVEAWPGANVLTF. CDR3 DNA, as far as it was read: TGCAGCGTTGAAGCCTGGCCTGGGGCCAACGTC.

Note on this clone: Read sequence stops 3 residues before the CDR3 end, and the germline J gene provides the missing end. The chain carries TRBV18 and TRBJ1-1; a possible D gene is TRBD1 (5 bases). Per the germline V gene, CDR1 is KGHSH and CDR2 is LQKENI. V was clipped by 5 bases and J by 1 base, with 8 bases between them. The length of the CDR3 is 13 residues. Partial CDR3 DNA: TGTGCCAGCTCAGGGGCTCGGAACACTGAA. Translating gives CASSGARNTE. The whole CDR3 region reads CASSGARNTEAFF.

On this clone: The read falls 3 residues short of the CDR3 end, and the missing part is taken from the germline J gene. This chain joins TRBV20-1 and TRBJ2-1; 10 bases match TRBD2. The V segment lost 4 bases and the J segment 3 bases; nucleotides outside the gene matches: 0. The CDR3 is made up of 13 amino acids. Germline V lookup: CDR1 DFQATT, CDR2 SNEGSKA (reference sequence). The CDR3 DNA, read in part, is TGCAGTGCTACTAGCGGGGGCTACAATGAG. It encodes CSATSGGYNE. The entire CDR3 is CSATSGGYNEQFF.

Worth noting for this clone: The observed sequence ends 3 residues before the CDR3 terminus, with the missing tail filled in from the germline J gene. The chain carries TRBV7-2 and TRBJ2-3; 9 positions match TRBD2. This CDR3 spans 15 amino acids. The germline gives CDR1 SGHTA, CDR2 FQGNSA. The DNA read from the CDR3 is TGTGCCAGCAGCCAAAAAGCGGGGGGCGAGAAGACG. It translates to CASSQKAGGEKT. The full CDR3 protein reads CASSQKAGGEKTQYF.

For this clone: The CDR3 end lies 3 residues beyond the end of the read and is filled in from the germline J gene. J is TRBJ2-3 and V is TRBV20-1, with D possibly being TRBD1 (5 bases). The CDR3 totals 15 residues. Trimming left V 3 bases short and J 0 bases short, with 13 bases between. The germline gives CDR1 DFQATT, CDR2 SNEGSKA (reference sequence). The CDR3 region is CSARGPTVSTDTQYF. CDR3 bases read: TGCAGTGCTAGGGGTCCGACAGTGAGCACAGATACG.

Comment on this clone: Read sequence stops 3 residues before the CDR3 end, and the germline J gene provides the missing end. The chain carries TRBV7-2 and TRBJ1-2; D uncertain. CDR3 length: 14 residues. Germline V CDR1 and CDR2: SGHTA, FQGNSA. The CDR3 protein is CASSSIQDLWGYTF. The sequenced CDR3 bases are TGTGCCAGCAGCTCTATCCAGGATCTATGGGGC. The whole variable domain, filled in from reference TRBV7-2 and TRBJ1-2, reads GAGVSQSPSNKVTEKGKDVELRCDPISGHTALYWYRQSLGQGLEFLIYFQGNSAPDKSGLPSDRFSAERTGGSVSTLTIQRTQQEDSAVYLCASSSIQDLWGYTFGSGTRLTVV.

On this clone: Sequencing ends 3 residues short of the CDR3 end; the germline J gene provides the rest. The chain combines TRBV7-9 with TRBJ1-5; TRBD1 might be the D (5 bases). With 0 bases removed from V and 2 bases from J, the gap between germline ends came to 5 bases. Germline loops: CDR1 SEHNR, CDR2 FQNEAQ (reference sequence). This CDR3 has 14 residues. The CDR3 loop is CASSLAGGNQPQHF. CDR3 DNA, as far as it was read: TGTGCCAGCAGCTTAGCAGGGGGCAATCAGCCC. The full variable domain, its missing parts supplied by reference TRBV7-9 and TRBJ1-5, is DTGVSQNPRHKITKRGQNVTFRCDPISEHNRLYWYRQTLGQGPEFLTYFQNEAQLEKSRLLSDRFSAERPKGSFSTLEIQRTEQGDSAMYLCASSLAGGNQPQHFGDGTRLSIL.

In the case of this clone: The read ends 3 residues before the CDR3 terminus; that terminus is restored from the germline J gene. The chain couples TRBV30 to TRBJ2-2; TRBD2 agrees at 11 bases. Germline trimming cut 3 bases from V and 4 bases from J; bases unmatched to any gene: 7. This CDR3 has 16 residues. Germline CDR1 GTSNPN, CDR2 SVGIG (reference sequence). The CDR3 bases that were read are TGTGCCTGGAGGAAATTAGCGGGGGGGACCACCGGGGAG. It encodes CAWRKLAGGTTGE. The full CDR3 sequence reads CAWRKLAGGTTGELFF.

A word on this clone: The read is 3 residues too short to cover the CDR3 end, so that end is filled in from the germline J gene. The chain employs TRBV2 and TRBJ2-2, with D tentatively TRBD1 (5 bases). V was trimmed by 4 bases and J by 6 bases, leaving 15 bases between them. The CDR3 spans 15 residues. Germline loops: CDR1 SNHLY, CDR2 FYNNEI. Incomplete CDR3 DNA: TGTGCCAGCAGTGCCGGAGCAGGGTATCCCGGGGAG. Translated: CASSAGAGYPGE. The entire CDR3 is CASSAGAGYPGELFF.

Comment on this clone: The read terminates 3 residues before the CDR3 end, so the remaining end is supplied by the germline J gene. The rearrangement uses TRBV5-1 and TRBJ2-3, with 7 bases identical to TRBD2. The germline V gene encodes CDR1 SGHRS and CDR2 YFSETQ. Trimming removed 0 bases from V and 4 bases from J; junction bases left unmatched: 2. CDR3 size: 14 residues. The sequenced CDR3 bases are TGCGCCAGCAGCTTGGGACTAGCCTCAGATACG. Residues: CASSLGLASDT. The CDR3 reads in full as CASSLGLASDTQYF.

The CDR3 loop reads CASSGLAETTDTQYF. The CDR3 bases that were read are TGTGCCAGCAGCGGACTAGCGGAAACCACAGATACG. The chain couples TRBV2 to TRBJ2-3; the match to TRBD2 covers 10 bases. The CDR3 extends 3 residues past the end of the read, so its final part is completed from the germline J gene. Germline values: CDR1 SNHLY, CDR2 FYNNEI. The CDR3 has 15 residues. The ends lost 6 bases at V and 2 bases at J; junction bases unmatched: 5.

To note about this clone: The observed sequence ends 3 residues before the CDR3 terminus, with the missing tail filled in from the germline J gene. The genes are TRBV19 and TRBJ2-3; 9 nucleotides agree with TRBD1. The CDR3 covers 15 residues. Per germline, CDR1 LNHDA and CDR2 SQIVND (reference sequence). After removal of 5 bases from V and 5 bases from J, the junction contained 8 bases not matched to a gene. CDR3 loop: CASSPTGGDGDTQYF. Incomplete CDR3 DNA: TGTGCCAGTAGTCCGACAGGGGGGGACGGAGATACG.

Turning to this clone: At one boundary the junction diverges from the germline segment, which might be a read error. Other DNA sequences from this sample encode an identical CDR3 as well. The sequenced CDR3 bases are TGCAGTGCTAGAGCGCAGGCCTCTGGAAACACA. Encoded protein: CSARAQASGNT. The entire CDR3 is CSARAQASGNTIYF. The chain recombines TRBV20-1 with TRBJ1-3; D unresolved. Coverage ceases 3 residues before the CDR3 finishes, and the germline J gene fills in the end. CDR3 size: 14 residues. Germline loops: CDR1 DFQATT, CDR2 SNEGSKA (reference sequence).

Of note for this clone: Read data end 3 residues before the CDR3 end; the end is taken from the germline J gene. The chain recombines TRBV30 with TRBJ1-1; D perhaps matches TRBD1 (5 bases). Germline V gene data show CDR1 as GTSNPN and CDR2 as SVGIG (reference sequence). V lost 4 bases to trimming and J lost 0 bases, with 9 bases between them. The CDR3 loop spans 13 amino acids. CDR3 residues: CAWKPQVNTEAFF. The covered CDR3 bases are TGTGCCTGGAAGCCACAGGTGAACACTGAA.

Points on this clone: The missing CDR3 end, 3 residues past where the read stops, is filled in from the germline J gene. The rearrangement links TRBV7-9 to TRBJ2-3; D unresolved. V gave up 0 bases and J gave up 2 bases, with 6 bases separating them. Germline V lookup: CDR1 SEHNR, CDR2 FQNEAQ (reference sequence). The CDR3 spans 14 residues. CDR3 region: CASSLAANTDTQYF. Incomplete CDR3 DNA: TGTGCCAGCAGCTTAGCGGCCAACACAGATACG.

A remark on this clone: The observed sequence ends 3 residues before the CDR3 terminus, with the missing tail filled in from the germline J gene. The rearrangement uses TRBV19 and TRBJ1-6; TRBD1 matches 12 bases. The V gene's germline CDR1 is LNHDA and CDR2 SQIVND (reference sequence). CDR3 length: 16 residues. Trimming took 6 bases from V and 8 from J; bases not matched to a gene: 8. The CDR3 here is CASRKGTGGLDSPLHF. The CDR3 DNA, read in part, is TGTGCCAGTAGGAAAGGGACAGGGGGCTTGGATTCACCC.

About this clone itself: The read terminates 3 residues before the CDR3 end, so the remaining end is supplied by the germline J gene. This chain links TRBV10-3 with TRBJ2-1; 7 bases align to TRBD2. CDR1 is ENHRY, CDR2 SYGVKD, per germline. V gave up 11 bases and J gave up 5 bases; unmatched junction bases: 3. This CDR3 spans 11 amino acids. The part of the CDR3 DNA that was read is TGTGCCTCCACTAGCGACAATGAG. Translation gives CASTSDNE. The full CDR3 sequence reads CASTSDNEQFF.

With respect to this clone: The read terminates 3 residues ahead of where the CDR3 ends, so the germline J gene completes it. V usage is TRBV20-1 and J usage is TRBJ1-2, with TRBD1 as a possible D gene (6 bases). The V and J ends lost 0 bases and 6 bases respectively, with 20 bases between them. Germline V gene sequence: CDR1 DFQATT, CDR2 SNEGSKA (reference sequence). The CDR3 is 16 amino acids. CDR3 DNA, as far as it was read: TGCAGTGCTAGAGATACGGGGCAGGGGAGTCGGGATGGC. Amino acids: CSARDTGQGSRDG. The entire CDR3 reads CSARDTGQGSRDGYTF.

About this clone itself: The read terminates 3 residues ahead of where the CDR3 ends, so the germline J gene completes it. This sequence joins TRBV5-1 and TRBJ1-2; 9 bases match TRBD1. Germline CDR1 is SGHRS and CDR2 is YFSETQ. The CDR3 consists of 15 residues. The CDR3 sequence is CASSLVGQGGLGYTF. The sequenced CDR3 bases are TGCGCCAGCAGCTTGGTGGGACAGGGAGGTTTAGGC.

As to this clone: The read halts 3 residues ahead of the CDR3 end, with the missing end drawn from the germline J gene. The gene calls are TRBV2 and TRBJ2-5, with TRBD1 as a possible D gene (6 bases). Germline V CDR1 and CDR2: SNHLY, FYNNEI. This CDR3 spans 15 amino acids. With 6 bases removed from V and 2 bases from J, the gap between germline ends came to 16 bases. The sequenced part of the CDR3 DNA is TGTGCCAGCAGCTCTCCGTACAGGGCTCAAGAGACC. Its protein product is CASSSPYRAQET. In full, the CDR3 is CASSSPYRAQETQYF.

A note on this clone: The read terminates 3 residues ahead of where the CDR3 ends, so the germline J gene completes it. This chain uses TRBV19 with TRBJ1-2; TRBD1 agrees at 8 bases. This CDR3 has 14 residues. Germline assignment: CDR1 LNHDA and CDR2 SQIVND (reference sequence). Unmatched junction bases numbered 6, after V lost 9 bases and J lost 0 bases. The CDR3 sequence is CASNDRGTNYGYTF. Incomplete CDR3 DNA: TGTGCCAGCAACGACAGGGGTACTAACTATGGC.

Regarding this clone: The read ends 3 residues early relative to the CDR3; the germline J gene fills the gap. V usage is TRBV5-1 and J usage is TRBJ2-1, with 9 positions matching TRBD2. The J segment lost 0 bases and the V segment lost 3 bases, leaving 10 bases of the junction unmatched. The germline V gene has CDR1 SGHRS and CDR2 YFSETQ. The CDR3 covers 18 residues. The CDR3 reads CASSSAGGSTSSYNEQFF. The covered CDR3 bases are TGCGCCAGCAGCTCGGCGGGAGGGTCGACTAGCTCCTACAATGAG.

Regarding this clone: The sequenced fragment ends 3 residues before the CDR3 boundary, so the rest is inferred from the germline J gene. This rearrangement joins TRBV6-4 to TRBJ2-2, with D maybe TRBD1 (6 bases). Per the germline V gene, CDR1 is MRHNA and CDR2 is SNTAGT. The length of the CDR3 is 14 residues. CDR3 amino acids: CASRDTSYNSPLFF. Partial CDR3 DNA: TGTGCCAGCCGGGACACCTCCTATAATTCACCG.

A remark on this clone: With the read ending 3 residues before the CDR3 end, the germline J gene is used to fill in that end. The chain combines TRBV5-8 with TRBJ2-2; no clear D gene. The CDR3 contains 14 residues. The ends were cut back, 0 bases at V and 6 bases at J, with 9 bases in the middle. Germline CDR1 and CDR2: SGHTS and YDEGEE. The sequenced CDR3 bases are TGTGCCAGCAGCTTGGAGTTCGGTTCCGGGGAG. Encoded protein: CASSLEFGSGE. The full CDR3 protein is CASSLEFGSGELFF.

A note on this clone: The observed sequence ends 3 residues before the CDR3 terminus, with the missing tail filled in from the germline J gene. The chain carries TRBV7-6 and TRBJ2-5; 11 bases map to TRBD1. The CDR3 has 14 residues. With 6 bases clipped from V and 4 bases from J, the junction kept 4 bases outside the gene matches. Germline assignment: CDR1 SGHVS and CDR2 FNYEAQ. The part of the CDR3 DNA that was read is TGTGCCAGCAGTATCGGACAGGGGGCAGAGACC. Protein sequence: CASSIGQGAET. The complete CDR3 protein is CASSIGQGAETQYF.

Worth noting for this clone: With the read ending 3 residues before the CDR3 end, the germline J gene is used to fill in that end. The rearrangement links TRBV5-1 to TRBJ2-7, with D maybe TRBD2 (5 bases). Germline V CDR1 and CDR2: SGHRS, YFSETQ. V lost 4 bases and J 3 bases, leaving 11 bases between the germline ends. The CDR3 is 13 amino acids. CDR3 residues: CASSIPGNYEQYF. CDR3 bases read: TGCGCCAGCAGCATACCGGGGAACTACGAG.

As for this clone: The read stops 3 residues short of the end of the CDR3; the missing end is completed from the germline J gene. V gene TRBV7-9 combines with J gene TRBJ2-1, with D unclear. The CDR3 length is 12 residues. Germline-derived CDR1 and CDR2 are SEHNR and FQNEAQ (reference sequence). The V and J ends lost 2 bases and 9 bases respectively, with 8 bases between them. The CDR3 loop is CASSLTGGEQFF. CDR3 DNA (partial): TGTGCCAGCAGCTTAACGGGTGGTGAG.

Details on this clone: The read terminates 3 residues ahead of where the CDR3 ends, so the germline J gene completes it. The rearrangement links TRBV20-1 to TRBJ2-2, with D possibly being TRBD1 (5 bases). The CDR3 runs 13 residues. Trimming removed 2 bases from V and 1 base from J, with 5 bases in between. Looked up from germline, CDR1 is DFQATT and CDR2 is SNEGSKA (reference sequence). The CDR3 sequence is CSARTGNTGELFF. CDR3 bases read: TGCAGTGCTAGAACAGGGAACACCGGGGAG.

Regarding this clone: The observed sequence ends 3 residues before the CDR3 terminus, with the missing tail filled in from the germline J gene. The gene calls are TRBV12-3 or TRBV12-4 and TRBJ1-1, with 7 bases identical to TRBD1. The CDR3 covers 13 residues. After removal of 4 bases from V and 4 bases from J, the junction contained 3 bases not matched to a gene. CDR3 residues: CASSSGQLTEAFF. The CDR3 bases that were read are TGTGCCAGCAGTTCGGGACAGCTCACTGAA.